This TCR beta chain derives from a study of OX40 agonist ivuxolimab in advanced cancers. The CDR3 has 15 residues. Trimming at V came to 4 bases and at J to 6 bases, leaving 7 bases not matched to a gene. Germline lookup yields CDR1 MDHEN and CDR2 SYDVKM. Sequenced by immunoSEQ multiplex PCR; TCRdb stores in-frame clones only, minus some. Counted here are about 91,000 clones, approximately 85% occurring once; the ten biggest clones make up roughly 0.22%. The sequence was obtained from an adult with an advanced solid tumor such as melanoma, head and neck, liver or kidney cancer. The starting material was CD4+ or CD8+ T cells sorted from blood, obtained in a trial of the OX40 agonist ivuxolimab. The J gene is TRBJ2-7, the V gene TRBV28; 12 nucleotides line up with TRBD2. The CDR3 protein is CASSSGLAGSVEQYV. The CDR3 coding sequence is TGTGCCAGCAGTTCGGGACTAGCGGGTTCTGTCGAGCAGTACGTC.